This TCR beta chain stems from a study of T cell repertoires in cytomegalovirus infection. Per the germline V gene, CDR1 is SGHVS and CDR2 is FNYEAQ. The CDR3 is 16 amino acids. The J segment lost 4 bases and the V segment lost 5 bases, leaving 11 bases of the junction unmatched. One entry per CDR3 protein results from TCRdb running MiXCR on the reads. The data contain approximately 750,000 distinct CDR3 sequences, less than 40% of them seen just once; the ten biggest clones take up roughly 2.8%. This clonotype was found a few times. The sequenced sample consisted of PBMCs. This sequence joins TRBV7-6 and TRBJ1-5; 7 nucleotides line up with TRBD1. This sequence was found in a human donor in good health (CMV status not recorded). Some clones in this sample may be carry-over from other donors' samples. CDR3 region: CASSPDPTGTNQPQHF. CDR3 DNA sequence: TGTGCCAGCAGCCCAGACCCGACAGGGACGAATCAGCCCCAGCATTTT.